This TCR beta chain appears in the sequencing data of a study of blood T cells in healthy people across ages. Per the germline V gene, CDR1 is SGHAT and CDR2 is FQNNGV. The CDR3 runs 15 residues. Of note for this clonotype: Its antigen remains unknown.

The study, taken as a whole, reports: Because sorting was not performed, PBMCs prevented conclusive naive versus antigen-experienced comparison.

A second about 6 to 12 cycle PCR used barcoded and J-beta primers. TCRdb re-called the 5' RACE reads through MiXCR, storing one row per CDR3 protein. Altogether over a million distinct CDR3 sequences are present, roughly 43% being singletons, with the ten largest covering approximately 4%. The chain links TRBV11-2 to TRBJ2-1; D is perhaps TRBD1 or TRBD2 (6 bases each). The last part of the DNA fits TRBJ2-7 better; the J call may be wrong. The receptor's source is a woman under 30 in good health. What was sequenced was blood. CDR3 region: CASSMTRGTYNEQYF. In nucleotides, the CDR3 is TGTGCCAGCAGCATGACTAGGGGGACCTACAATGAGCAGTACTTC.